This TCR beta chain was profiled in a study of blood T cell repertoires in COVID-19. Original analysis: By means of reference gene primer amplification, nucleated cell counts were estimated. Only in-frame clones appear in the TCRdb table, and some are missing; sequencing was by immunoSEQ multiplex PCR. V, J and clone size are taken as reported in that table, and D and trimming were inferred from the DNA itself. The sample has roughly 100,000 clones; roughly 90% are singletons. Germline trimming cut 2 bases from V and 2 bases from J; bases unmatched to any gene: 3. Germline V lookup: CDR1 ENHRY, CDR2 SYGVKD. The CDR3 extends over 15 amino acids.

The specimen sequenced was peripheral blood. V is TRBV10-3 and J is TRBJ2-3; 8 bases are shared with TRBD2. This TCR came from a human donor in a cohort sampled during active COVID-19. The CDR3 region is CAISELAGPTDTQYF. The CDR3 DNA follows: TGTGCCATCAGTGAGCTAGCGGGTCCCACAGATACGCAGTATTTT.